A selection of T cell receptor beta chains follows, all from one sample in a study of cytomegalovirus exposure and HLA in healthy donors. Produced via immunoSEQ multiplex PCR; TCRdb's table is partial and in-frame only. The sample has about 140,000 clones; around 80% are singletons. The specimen was PBMCs. The receptors come from a man younger than 35 in good health and CMV-seropositive. CDR3s include the opening cysteine and the closing phenylalanine or tryptophan. Fields, in order: D gene, clone size, J gene, V gene, CDR3 protein, CDR3 DNA. A D gene is named only where the DNA matches it firmly. A row's size may be missing; if present it is once, few, many or a size class.

TRBD1 - TRBJ1-5 TRBV2 CASSVTGKGNQGNQPQHF TGTGCCAGCAGTGTGACAGGGAAGGGGAATCAGGGCAATCAGCCCCAGCATTTT
- - TRBJ2-7 TRBV11-2 CASSLFSRDNLRYEQYF TGTGCCAGCAGCCTTTTCTCCCGGGACAATCTCCGCTACGAGCAGTACTTC
TRBD1 - TRBJ1-3 TRBV15 CATSNEQGAAGNTIYF TGTGCCACCAGCAACGAACAGGGGGCGGCCGGAAACACCATATATTTT
TRBD2 - TRBJ2-7 TRBV19 CASSLSSGRSTFYEQYF TGTGCCAGTAGTTTATCGTCCGGGAGGTCTACTTTCTACGAGCAGTACTTC
TRBD1 - TRBJ1-4 TRBV28 CASSRGAATNEKLFF TGTGCCAGCAGCAGGGGGGCTGCAACTAATGAAAAACTGTTTTTT
TRBD2 - TRBJ2-3 TRBV2 CASSKTSGRGDTQYF TGTGCCAGCAGTAAGACTAGCGGGAGGGGGGATACGCAGTATTTT
TRBD2 - TRBJ2-7 TRBV9 CASSPRAGGGYEQYF TGTGCCAGCAGCCCCCGGGCGGGAGGGGGGTACGAGCAGTACTTC
TRBD2 - TRBJ2-7 TRBV6-6 CASSLAGVLYEQYF TGTGCCAGCAGCCTAGCGGGAGTTCTATACGAGCAGTACTTC
- - TRBJ1-5 TRBV18 CASSPASGAEYQPQHF TGTGCCAGCTCCCCCGCCTCGGGAGCCGAATATCAGCCCCAGCATTTT
- - TRBJ2-1 TRBV9 CASSGTSPLTNEQFF TGTGCCAGCAGCGGCACTAGCCCACTCACCAATGAGCAGTTCTTC
TRBD1 - TRBJ2-7 TRBV19 CASNVRGQPSYEQYF TGTGCCAGTAATGTCAGGGGACAGCCATCCTACGAGCAGTACTTC
TRBD2 - TRBJ2-3 TRBV5-1 CASSRTSGRDTQYF TGCGCCAGCAGCAGGACTAGCGGGAGGGATACGCAGTATTTT
TRBD2 few TRBJ2-1 TRBV19 CASSIRGTRYEQFF TGTGCCAGTAGTATTAGGGGGACTAGATATGAGCAGTTCTTC
- - TRBJ1-5 TRBV28 CASSLSREDLQPQHF TGTGCCAGCAGTTTGAGCAGGGAGGATCTTCAGCCCCAGCATTTT
TRBD2 - TRBJ2-7 TRBV7-8 CASSPLLAAYEQYF TGTGCCAGCAGCCCGCTTCTAGCGGCCTACGAGCAGTACTTC
TRBD2 - TRBJ2-2 TRBV5-1 CASSISGVDTGELFF TGCGCCAGCAGCATTAGCGGGGTCGACACCGGGGAGCTGTTTTTT
TRBD2 - TRBJ2-1 TRBV19 CASSFSGRAYNEQFF TGTGCCAGTAGTTTTAGCGGGAGGGCCTACAATGAGCAGTTCTTC
TRBD2 once TRBJ2-1 TRBV5-6 CASIDGTSVDNEQFF TGTGCCAGCATCGACGGGACTAGCGTCGACAATGAGCAGTTCTTC
TRBD1 few TRBJ2-1 TRBV19 CASSRGQGSSYNEQFF TGTGCCAGTAGTAGGGGACAGGGGAGCTCCTACAATGAGCAGTTCTTC
- few TRBJ1-2 TRBV10-1 CASSEGPGYYGYTF TGCGCCAGCAGTGAGGGGCCGGGGTACTATGGCTACACCTTC
TRBD1 - TRBJ1-2 TRBV27 CASSLTGTGNGYTF TGTGCCAGCAGTTTAACCGGGACAGGGAATGGCTACACCTTC
- - TRBJ2-7 TRBV28 CASSFVAGAPGEQYF TGTGCCAGCAGTTTCGTTGCGGGGGCTCCTGGGGAGCAGTACTTC
TRBD1 - TRBJ2-7 TRBV7-9 CASSFGDSSSYEQYF TGTGCCAGCAGCTTTGGGGACAGCAGCTCCTACGAGCAGTACTTC
- - TRBJ1-3 TRBV5-1 CASSLTDSFSGNTIYF TGCGCCAGCAGCTTAACGGACAGTTTCTCTGGAAACACCATATATTTT
TRBD2 - TRBJ2-3 TRBV29-1 CSGLAGLSTDTQYF TGCAGCGGATTAGCGGGACTTAGCACAGATACGCAGTATTTT
TRBD1 - TRBJ2-7 TRBV7-8 CASSSQTGISYEQYF TGTGCCAGCAGCTCTCAGACAGGGATTTCCTACGAGCAGTACTTC
- - TRBJ2-2 TRBV19 CASSIPGRELFF TGTGCCAGTAGTATTCCGGGAAGGGAGCTGTTTTTT
- - TRBJ2-2 TRBV19 CASSMAEHTGELFF TGTGCCAGTAGTATGGCAGAACACACCGGGGAGCTGTTTTTT
TRBD1 once TRBJ1-2 TRBV15 CATSRVDLTGKGYTF TGTGCCACCAGCAGAGTCGATTTGACAGGGAAAGGCTACACCTTC
- - TRBJ1-1 TRBV10-3 CAISGLENTEAFF TGTGCCATCAGTGGTTTAGAGAACACTGAAGCTTTCTTT
- - TRBJ2-2 TRBV10-3 CATHTGTGKGTGELFF TGTGCCACCCATACTGGAACGGGAAAAGGAACCGGGGAGCTGTTTTTT
TRBD1 - TRBJ1-6 TRBV10-2 CASSESAGTGNSPLHF TGCGCCAGCAGTGAGAGTGCCGGGACAGGCAATTCACCCCTCCACTTT
- once TRBJ1-3 TRBV7-9 CASSLDRNTIYF TGTGCCAGCAGCTTAGACCGGAACACCATATATTTT
TRBD1 - TRBJ2-1 TRBV25-1 CASSESGTGLSEQFF TGTGCCAGCAGTGAGTCCGGGACAGGGCTATCGGAGCAGTTCTTC
TRBD2 - TRBJ2-1 TRBV5-1 CASRPWTSGSGNYNEQFF TGCGCCAGCAGACCGTGGACTAGCGGGAGCGGAAACTACAATGAGCAGTTCTTC
TRBD2 - TRBJ2-3 TRBV19 CASSWGTSGYTDTQYF TGTGCCAGTAGTTGGGGGACTAGCGGATACACAGATACGCAGTATTTT
- - TRBJ1-2 TRBV30 CAGPGSDGYTF TGTGCCGGACCGGGGTCGGATGGCTACACCTTC
TRBD2 - TRBJ2-5 TRBV5-6 CASSLGETSGFQETQYF TGTGCCAGCAGCTTGGGGGAGACTAGCGGATTCCAAGAGACCCAGTACTTC
TRBD2 - TRBJ2-2 TRBV4-1 CASSLGTSGRNGELFF TGCGCCAGCAGCCTAGGGACTAGCGGGAGGAACGGGGAGCTGTTTTTT
- - TRBJ2-3 TRBV5-1 CASSQAGVADTQYF TGCGCCAGCAGCCAAGCAGGGGTTGCAGATACGCAGTATTTT
TRBD1 - TRBJ2-7 TRBV28 CASSFPRQGKGYEQYF TGTGCCAGCAGTTTCCCTCGACAGGGAAAAGGCTACGAGCAGTACTTC
TRBD2 - TRBJ2-1 TRBV5-1 CASIGRESYNEQFF TGCGCCAGCATAGGGCGGGAGTCTTACAATGAGCAGTTCTTC
- - TRBJ1-1 TRBV25-1 CASSDPGTEAFF TGTGCCAGCAGTGACCCGGGAACTGAAGCTTTCTTT
TRBD2 few TRBJ2-1 TRBV7-9 CASSRLASYNEQFF TGTGCCAGCAGTCGACTAGCCTCCTACAATGAGCAGTTCTTC
TRBD2 - TRBJ2-2 TRBV6-5 CASRMGGPTGELFF TGTGCCAGCAGGATGGGAGGGCCCACCGGGGAGCTGTTTTTT
TRBD2 - TRBJ2-7 TRBV5-4 CASSLNSGSESDEQYF TGTGCCAGCAGCTTGAATAGCGGGAGCGAGAGTGACGAGCAGTACTTC
- once TRBJ1-5 TRBV27 CASSLSGRVPQPQHF TGTGCCAGCAGTTTATCGGGGAGGGTCCCTCAGCCCCAGCATTTT
- - TRBJ1-2 TRBV5-1 CASSLDRSNYGYTF TGCGCCAGCAGCTTGGACAGGTCTAACTATGGCTACACCTTC
TRBD1 few TRBJ1-2 TRBV11-2 CASSSITGGSGYTF TGTGCCAGCAGCTCGATAACAGGGGGATCTGGCTACACCTTC
TRBD1 - TRBJ1-4 TRBV15 CATSRDPPGGCEKLFF TGTGCCACCAGCAGAGATCCCCCAGGGGGATGCGAAAAACTGTTTTTT
- - TRBJ1-1 TRBV28 CASSLYRVGTEAFF TGTGCCAGCAGCCTATACAGGGTTGGCACTGAAGCTTTCTTT
TRBD2 - TRBJ2-5 TRBV6-1 CASSELAGGPETQYF TGTGCCAGCAGTGAACTAGCGGGAGGGCCAGAGACCCAGTACTTC
- - TRBJ2-7 TRBV15 CATSRGGSYYEQYF TGTGCCACCAGCAGAGGAGGCAGTTACTACGAGCAGTACTTC
TRBD1 - TRBJ1-2 TRBV28 CASSSTGTGGLYGYTF TGTGCCAGCAGTTCAACCGGGACAGGCGGCCTCTATGGCTACACCTTC
TRBD1 - TRBJ1-2 TRBV28 CASRVQGALDGYTF TGTGCCAGCAGGGTACAGGGGGCTCTTGATGGCTACACCTTC
- - TRBJ1-1 TRBV4-1 CASSQRQEPNTEAFF TGCGCCAGCAGCCAGAGACAGGAGCCGAACACTGAAGCTTTCTTT
- few TRBJ1-1 TRBV7-6 CASSLALQGRTEAFF TGTGCCAGCAGCTTAGCGCTTCAGGGGCGCACTGAAGCTTTCTTT
TRBD1 - TRBJ1-5 TRBV2 CASSGTGGNQPQHF TGTGCCAGCAGTGGGACAGGGGGGAATCAGCCCCAGCATTTT
- - TRBJ1-5 TRBV28 CASSPGTHSNQPQHF TGTGCCAGCAGTCCGGGGACTCATAGCAATCAGCCCCAGCATTTT